This T cell receptor (beta chain) originates from a study of shared clonotypes between healthy human individuals. Positive CCR7 selection of CD45RO-negative cells yielded the naive CD8 cells, and terminally differentiated effector memory CD45RA+ cells were excluded. Data came from immunoSEQ multiplex PCR; TCRdb stores just in-frame clones and leaves some out. Among about 2.2 million clones, 85% to 95% were seen once, and the ten largest hold 1.5% to 2%. Per germline, CDR1 LNHDA and CDR2 SQIVND (reference sequence). V lost 7 bases to trimming and J lost 5 bases, with 18 bases between them. The CDR3 runs 14 residues.

V gene TRBV19 combines with J gene TRBJ2-7; unclear D gene. Input material: naive CD8+ T cells from PBMCs. This clonotype originated in a young man in good health. Some clones in this sample may be carry-over from other donors' samples. The CDR3 protein is CASTHRTDSHEQYF. The CDR3 nucleotides are TGTGCCAGTACCCACCGAACAGATAGCCACGAGCAGTACTTC.